This T cell receptor beta chain emerged from a study of T-cell memory formation after mild COVID-19. Study context: In these data, TCR clusters were largely donor specific.

Findings and caveats of the study: Day 15 to 85 contracting clones showed balanced CD4/CD8; later expanders leaned CD4+. Of the contracting clones, CD4+ ones lay mainly in CM and EM, and CD8+ ones in EMRA.

In regard to this clonotype: Its antigen is unknown.

Amplification by 5'RACE using constant-segment primers produced TCR alpha and TCR beta cDNA libraries that carried sample barcodes and UMIs. TCRdb ran MiXCR on the 5' RACE reads and lists one entry per CDR3 protein. This table has about 410,000 distinct CDR3 sequences, 23% appearing once. The V gene's germline CDR1 is LGHDT and CDR2 YNNKEL (reference sequence). V lost 2 bases to trimming and J lost 5 bases; unmatched junction nucleotides: 22. This CDR3 has 20 amino acids. V gene TRBV3-1 combines with J gene TRBJ2-5; the match to TRBD1 covers 8 bases. This sequence was found in an adult woman who had mild COVID-19 (a few samples of this study predate the infection). Cell type and time point are not known. Sequencing used PBMCs or a T cell subset sorted from them (not recorded which). Here the CDR3 reads CASSQPLKLQARGQVETQYF. The DNA of the CDR3 is TGTGCCAGCAGCCAACCCCTTAAACTCCAGGCCAGGGGGCAAGTTGAGACCCAGTACTTC.